This T cell receptor beta chain came from a study of CD8 T cells in Susac syndrome. With random hexamers, roughly 0.5 to 1 ug RNA was reverse transcribed. TCRdb recomputed calls from the immunoSEQ multiplex PCR reads with MiXCR, one row per CDR3 protein. This sample has approximately 110,000 distinct CDR3 sequences, with over 90% found just once. Germline V CDR1 and CDR2: MNHEY, SMNVEV (reference sequence). This CDR3 contains 16 residues. V dropped 5 bases and J dropped 0; count of bases not matched to a gene: 5. Sequencing input: CD8+ T cells from PBMCs. The origin of this receptor is a human donor with multiple sclerosis. The chain recombines TRBV27 with TRBJ1-1, with 11 bases that match TRBD1. CDR3 sequence reads: CASSRTGGRLNTEAFF. The CDR3 DNA is TGTGCCAGCAGTCGGACAGGGGGCCGCTTGAACACTGAAGCTTTCTTT.